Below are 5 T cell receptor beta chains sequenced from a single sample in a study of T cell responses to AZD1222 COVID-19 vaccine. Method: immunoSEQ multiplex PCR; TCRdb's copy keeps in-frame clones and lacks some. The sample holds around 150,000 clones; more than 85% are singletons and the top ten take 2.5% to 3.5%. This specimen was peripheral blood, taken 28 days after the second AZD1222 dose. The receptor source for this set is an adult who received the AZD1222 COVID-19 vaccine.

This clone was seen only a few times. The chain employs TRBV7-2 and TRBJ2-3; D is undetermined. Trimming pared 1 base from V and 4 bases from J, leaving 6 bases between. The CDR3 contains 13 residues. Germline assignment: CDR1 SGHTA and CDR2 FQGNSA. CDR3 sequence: CASSLERSDTQYF. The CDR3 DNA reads TGTGCCAGCAGCTTAGAACGGTCAGATACGCAGTATTTT.

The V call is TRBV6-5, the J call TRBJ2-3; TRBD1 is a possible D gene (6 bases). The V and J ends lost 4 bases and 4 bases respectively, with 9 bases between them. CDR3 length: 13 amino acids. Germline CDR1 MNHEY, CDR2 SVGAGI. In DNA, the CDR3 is TGTGCCAGCAGTTTTTCAGGGGCAGATACGCAGTATTTT. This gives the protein CASSFSGADTQYF.

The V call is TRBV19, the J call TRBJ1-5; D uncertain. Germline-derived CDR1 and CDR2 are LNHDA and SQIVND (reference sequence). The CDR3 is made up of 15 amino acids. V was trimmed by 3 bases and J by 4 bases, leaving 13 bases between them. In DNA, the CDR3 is TGTGCCAGTAGTATTAGCGTTTCTAGGAATCAGCCCCAGCATTTT. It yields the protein CASSISVSRNQPQHF.

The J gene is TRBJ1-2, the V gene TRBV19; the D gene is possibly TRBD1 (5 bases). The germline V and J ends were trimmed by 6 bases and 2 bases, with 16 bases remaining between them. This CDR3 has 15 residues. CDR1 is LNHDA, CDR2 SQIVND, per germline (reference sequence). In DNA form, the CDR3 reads TGTGCCAGTAGGGGGACCCGGCAGGACAACTATGGCTACACCTTC. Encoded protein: CASRGTRQDNYGYTF. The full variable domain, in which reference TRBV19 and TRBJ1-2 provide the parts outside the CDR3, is DGGITQSPKYLFRKEGQNVTLSCEQNLNHDAMYWYRQDPGQGLRLIYYSQIVNDFQKGDIAEGYSVSREKKESFPLTVTSAQKNPTAFYLCASRGTRQDNYGYTFGSGTRLTVV.

In DNA, the CDR3 is TGCGCCAGCACGGTACGCCCCACAGATACGCAGTATTTT. Translating it yields CASTVRPTDTQYF. V and J are TRBV5-1 and TRBJ2-3, with D unresolved. Trimming pared 6 bases from V and 2 bases from J, leaving 10 bases between. The germline V gene encodes CDR1 SGHRS and CDR2 YFSETQ. This CDR3 spans 13 amino acids.